The subject of this entry is one T cell receptor beta chain. The antigen is not known. TCRdb ran MiXCR on the RT-PCR reads and lists one entry per CDR3 protein. This table has roughly 700,000 distinct CDR3 sequences, approximately 13% appearing once. The source of the sample is a study of response to subunit inactivated influenza vaccine. Whole-study results and caveats: The authors proposed limited new T cell recruitment per seasonal influenza vaccination.

Germline CDR1 is KGHDR and CDR2 is SFDVKD. Losses at the gene ends were 7 bases for V and 3 bases for J; bases not matched to a gene: 5. The CDR3 contains 15 residues. The receptor's source is a man aged 50-59 years who received an inactivated influenza vaccine. The source material was PBMCs from blood, sampled around two weeks before vaccination. This rearrangement joins TRBV24-1 to TRBJ2-1, with 10 bases matching TRBD1. The CDR3 DNA follows: TGTGCCACCAGAGGACAGGGGGAAGGCTACAATGAGCAGTTCTTC. It translates to CATRGQGEGYNEQFF.